Listed below are T cell receptor beta chains from one sample, sequenced in a study of T-cell reconstitution after alpha-beta-depleted transplantation in children. TCRdb reprocessed the PCR reads via MiXCR and lists one record per CDR3 protein. This sample yields fewer than 350,000 distinct CDR3 sequences, of which around 9.1% are seen a single time; less than 9% belongs to the top ten. This specimen consisted of PBMCs, obtained before TCRalphabeta/CD19-depleted stem cell transplant. The receptors here all came from a boy under three years old with acute myeloid leukemia, due to receive a stem cell transplant. CDR3s include the opening cysteine and the closing phenylalanine or tryptophan. Fields, in order: D gene, clone size, V gene, J gene, CDR3 protein, CDR3 DNA. A D gene is named only where the DNA matches it firmly. Not all rows give a size; the values are once, few, many and, for expanded clones, a class.

-,few,TRBV7-9,TRBJ2-3,CASSLAVSRSTDTQYF,TGTGCCAGCAGCTTAGCCGTGTCCCGATCCACAGATACGCAGTATTTT
-,many,TRBV20-1,TRBJ2-5,CSARDLSGQETQYF,TGCAGTGCTAGAGATCTGAGTGGTCAAGAGACCCAGTACTTC
-,many,TRBV5-1,TRBJ2-1,CASSLKLGDLNEQFF,TGCGCCAGCAGCTTGAAACTAGGAGACTTGAATGAGCAGTTCTTC
-,few,TRBV7-3,TRBJ2-1,CASSQQRNLRYNEQFF,TGTGCCAGCAGCCAGCAGAGAAATCTTAGATACAATGAGCAGTTCTTC
-,many,TRBV7-8,TRBJ2-5,CASSLAVTQGETQYF,TGTGCCAGCAGCTTAGCGGTTACACAAGGGGAGACCCAGTACTTC
-,many,TRBV24-1,TRBJ2-3,CATSETRGARWDTQYF,TGTGCCACCAGTGAGACACGGGGGGCCCGATGGGATACGCAGTATTTT
-,many,TRBV15,TRBJ2-5,CATSRDRGWETQYF,TGTGCCACCAGCAGAGATAGGGGCTGGGAGACCCAGTACTTC
-,many,TRBV28,TRBJ1-2,CASSLRNYGYTF,TGTGCCAGCAGTTTAAGGAACTATGGCTACACCTTC
-,many,TRBV12-5,TRBJ2-3,CASGLVTDTQYF,TGTGCTAGTGGTTTGGTCACAGATACGCAGTATTTT
-,many,TRBV28,TRBJ1-3,CASSVQGRRSGNTIYF,TGTGCCAGCAGCGTTCAGGGCAGGCGCTCTGGAAACACCATATATTTT
-,few,TRBV20-1,TRBJ2-7,CSARGNSLRDEQYF,TGCAGTGCTAGAGGTAATTCGCTAAGGGACGAGCAGTACTTC
-,many,TRBV4-3,TRBJ2-7,CASSLGPGPYEQYF,TGCGCCAGCAGCCTGGGACCCGGCCCCTACGAGCAGTACTTC
-,many,TRBV2,TRBJ2-4,CASSEHNWDRYF,TGTGCCAGCAGTGAGCATAATTGGGACCGGTACTTC
-,many,TRBV4-3,TRBJ1-2,CASSHRSDSDYGYTF,TGCGCCAGCAGCCATAGATCCGACTCCGACTATGGCTACACCTTC
TRBD2,many,TRBV7-3,TRBJ2-1,CASSISGGHLKLNEQFF,TGTGCCAGCAGCATTAGCGGGGGGCACCTTAAGTTGAATGAGCAGTTCTTC
-,many,TRBV6-2/TRBV6-3,TRBJ2-2,CASRPGSTNTGELFF,TGTGCCAGCAGGCCCGGAAGTACGAACACCGGGGAGCTGTTTTTT
TRBD1,many,TRBV5-1,TRBJ1-5,CASSSGQDNQPQHF,TGCGCCAGCAGCTCAGGACAGGACAATCAGCCCCAGCATTTT
-,-,TRBV5-1,TRBJ2-5,CASSWYIQETQYF,TGCGCCAGCAGTTGGTACATCCAAGAGACCCAGTACTTC
-,many,TRBV10-3,TRBJ1-2,CAIRNLRDSYKKGYTF,TGTGCCATCAGGAATCTACGGGATTCATATAAGAAGGGCTACACCTTC
TRBD1,-,TRBV7-2,TRBJ2-1,CASSFGSGTGANEQFF,TGTGCCAGCAGCTTTGGGTCCGGGACAGGGGCCAATGAGCAGTTCTTC
-,many,TRBV28,TRBJ2-1,CASSLVVDNEQFF,TGTGCCAGCAGTCTGGTGGTTGACAATGAGCAGTTCTTC
-,many,TRBV6-5,TRBJ1-1,CASSYSLNTEAFF,TGTGCCAGCAGTTACTCCTTAAACACTGAAGCTTTCTTT
TRBD1,few,TRBV12-3/TRBV12-4,TRBJ2-7,CASSEGAREQYF,TGTGCCAGCAGTGAGGGGGCGCGCGAGCAGTACTTC
-,few,TRBV12-3/TRBV12-4,TRBJ2-2,CATRGDGNTGELFF,TGTGCCACCAGGGGGGATGGGAACACCGGGGAGCTGTTTTTT
TRBD1,many,TRBV7-2,TRBJ2-5,CASSLGRSRGETQYF,TGTGCCAGCAGCTTAGGGCGCTCCAGGGGGGAGACCCAGTACTTC
-,many,TRBV29-1,TRBJ2-7,CSVEGGYEQYF,TGCAGCGTTGAAGGGGGCTACGAGCAGTACTTC
-,many,TRBV9,TRBJ2-3,CASSVVESTDTQYF,TGTGCCAGCAGCGTAGTGGAGAGCACAGATACGCAGTATTTT
TRBD1,many,TRBV7-2,TRBJ1-2,CASSIVGQDGYTF,TGTGCCAGCAGCATAGTAGGACAGGATGGCTACACCTTC
-,many,TRBV28,TRBJ2-3,CASSLSGQNTDTQYF,TGTGCCAGCAGTTTATCGGGACAAAACACAGATACGCAGTATTTT